Below, 32 T cell receptor beta chains from the same sample are listed, as sequenced in a study of blood T cells in healthy people across ages (dated by TCRdb to between 2014 and 2017). Receptors were amplified or captured by 5' RACE. Data came from an Illumina HiSeq 2500. A second PCR of roughly 6 to 11 cycles was run with a J-beta primer mix and a sample-barcoded 5' primer. TCRdb cleaned the public reads at Q25 with fastp, built clones with MiXCR and kept in-frame beta chains. Rows with one shared CDR3 protein collapse into an entry with the most common genes and DNA. For this sample the table gives hundreds of thousands of distinct CDR3 sequences, of which 25% to 30% were detected only once. Around 29% of the sample is taken by the ten largest. The sequenced sample consisted of blood. All receptors come from a woman in her 70s in good health.

The table lists this clonotype with a few counts. This rearrangement joins TRBV28 to TRBJ1-6; 9 nucleotides agree with TRBD1. The trim removed 6 bases at V and 7 bases at J, leaving 10 bases unmatched. There are 16 residues in the CDR3. Germline-derived CDR1 and CDR2 are MDHEN and SYDVKM. DNA for the CDR3: TGTGCCAGCAGCCGACGAACAGGGGGCTGGAATTCACCCCTCCACTTT. It codes for CASSRRTGGWNSPLHF.

The genes are TRBV5-1 and TRBJ2-7; the D gene is possibly TRBD1 (5 bases). The CDR3 extends over 15 amino acids. V was clipped by 5 bases and J by 2 bases, with 17 bases between them. Germline loops: CDR1 SGHRS, CDR2 YFSETQ. CDR3 in amino acids: CASSPNEDTAYEQYF. The CDR3, as DNA: TGCGCCAGCAGTCCAAATGAGGACACAGCCTACGAGCAGTACTTC.

The chain is built from TRBV6-6 and TRBJ1-4, with 10 bases that match TRBD1. The CDR3 has 14 amino acids. V was pared by 6 bases and J by 8 bases, with 6 bases of the junction left unmatched. Germline lookup yields CDR1 MNHNY and CDR2 SVGAGI (reference sequence). The CDR3 sequence is CASRTGTGEEKLFF. The DNA of the CDR3 is TGTGCCAGCAGAACCGGGACAGGGGAGGAAAAACTGTTTTTT.

The rearrangement joins TRBV28 to TRBJ2-1; D may be TRBD2 (6 bases). Germline V CDR1 and CDR2: MDHEN, SYDVKM. V was pared by 6 bases and J by 7 bases, with 16 bases between. This CDR3 region has 14 residues. The CDR3 DNA follows: TGTGCCAGCAGAAAGGGGACTGGGTTGAATGAGCAGTTCTTC. Translating it yields CASRKGTGLNEQFF.

In this sample, this clonotype turned up a few times. An end of the junction does not agree with germline; a read error may underlie this. This chain uses TRBV28 with TRBJ2-7; 11 nucleotides line up with TRBD1. The V gene's germline CDR1 is MDHEN and CDR2 SYDVKM. The CDR3 covers 14 residues. The CDR3 loop is CASRDRGRLYEQHF. For the CDR3, the DNA is TGTGCCAGCAGGGACAGGGGGCGCCTCTACGAGCAGCACTTC.

This clonotype has only a few counts. The rearrangement uses TRBV28 and TRBJ2-7, with 7 positions matching TRBD2. Trimming took 5 bases from V and 3 from J; bases not matched to a gene: 10. CDR1 and CDR2 from the germline V gene are MDHEN and SYDVKM. This CDR3 contains 15 residues. CDR3 region: CASSPPRTSFYEQYF. CDR3 bases: TGTGCCAGCAGTCCCCCCAGGACTAGTTTCTACGAGCAGTACTTC.

This chain uses TRBV7-9 with TRBJ2-1; D gene unclear. The CDR3 sequence is 16 residues long. V was pared by 5 bases and J by 0 bases, with 14 bases between. The germline V gene encodes CDR1 SEHNR and CDR2 FQNEAQ (reference sequence). For the CDR3, the DNA is TGTGCCAGCAGCCCCTCACAGCTTAGCTCCTACAATGAGCAGTTCTTC. Translated: CASSPSQLSSYNEQFF.

Here the CDR3 reads CASSPLRGKANEKLFF. The CDR3 DNA follows: TGTGCCAGCAGCCCTCTCCGGGGGAAGGCTAATGAAAAACTGTTTTTT. V gene TRBV3-1 combines with J gene TRBJ1-4; D perhaps matches TRBD1 (5 bases). Trimming stripped 4 bases from V and 3 bases from J, with 15 bases between. This CDR3 contains 16 residues. Germline V gene sequence: CDR1 LGHDT, CDR2 YNNKEL (reference sequence).

This clonotype was picked up many times. The chain links TRBV29-1 to TRBJ2-5; 7 bases agree with TRBD2. Judging by the DNA end, TRBJ2-1 fits better; the J call may be wrong. The CDR3 length is 13 residues. CDR1 SQVTM and CDR2 ANQGSEA come from the germline V gene. As DNA, the CDR3 is TGCAGCGTTGGAAGTGGACTAGTAAATGAGCAGTTCTTC. The encoded protein is CSVGSGLVNEQFF.

The table lists this clonotype with a few counts. The rearrangement links TRBV10-1 to TRBJ2-7; TRBD2 agrees at 8 bases. Unmatched junction bases numbered 6, after V lost 5 bases and J lost 3 bases. CDR3 length: 14 residues. Germline V gene sequence: CDR1 WNHNN, CDR2 SYGVQD (reference sequence). CDR3 amino acids: CASSRQREHYEQYF. CDR3 coding DNA: TGCGCCAGCAGTCGTCAGCGGGAGCACTACGAGCAGTACTTC.

This clonotype has a handful of counts. V is TRBV7-2 and J is TRBJ2-1; maybe TRBD2 (5 bases). CDR1 and CDR2 from the germline V gene are SGHTA and FQGNSA. The V and J ends lost 4 bases and 9 bases respectively, with 22 bases between them. The length of the CDR3 is 16 residues. In nucleotides, the CDR3 is TGTGCCAGCAGCTCCAAAGTCGGCTCAAAAGCGGCTGAGCAGTTCTTC. Residues: CASSSKVGSKAAEQFF.

The CDR3, as DNA: TGTGCCAGCAGCTTGGACGTGCAAATGACTGAAGCTTTCTTT. This gives the protein CASSLDVQMTEAFF. The chain uses TRBV5-6 and TRBJ1-1; D remains ambiguous. CDR3 size: 14 residues. The V end was cut by 0 bases, the J end by 5 bases, with 11 bases between. Germline-derived CDR1 and CDR2 are SGHDT and YYEEEE.

V and J are TRBV21-1 and TRBJ1-1. TRBV21-1 is a pseudogene. The CDR3 extends over 17 amino acids. The CDR3 DNA follows: TGTGCCAGCAGCAAAGGGCAGGGTGTACCTATGAACACTGAAGCTTTCTTT. Translating gives CASSKGQGVPMNTEAFF.

The chain is built from TRBV7-2 and TRBJ1-2, with TRBD1 as a possible D gene (6 bases). Germline loops: CDR1 SGHTA, CDR2 FQGNSA. This CDR3 has 13 amino acids. Trimming pared 1 base from V and 4 bases from J, leaving 7 bases between. The CDR3 protein is CASSLGGLYGYTF. The CDR3 DNA follows: TGTGCCAGCAGCTTAGGGGGGCTCTATGGCTACACCTTC.

This clonotype was detected a few times. A read error may be the cause here, since a much bigger clone is one base away. V gene TRBV4-1 combines with J gene TRBJ2-5, with no clear D. Trimming took off 8 bases at V and 3 bases at J, with 13 bases between the two ends. The CDR3 consists of 13 residues. CDR1 is MGHRA, CDR2 YSYEKL, per germline. This CDR3 is CASGLSGEETQYF. The CDR3 DNA sequence: TGCGCCAGCGGCCTTTCTGGGGAAGAGACCCAGTACTTC.

The rearrangement links TRBV14 to TRBJ1-1; D is uncertain. CDR1 is SGHDN and CDR2 is FVKESK in the germline V gene. This CDR3 is 13 amino acids long. Trimming removed 1 base from V and 4 bases from J, with 7 bases in between. This CDR3 is CASSQGRITEAFF. The CDR3 coding sequence is TGTGCCAGCAGCCAAGGCAGGATCACTGAAGCTTTCTTT.

In its sample, this clonotype was seen many times. The chain employs TRBV27 and TRBJ2-3; weak D call: TRBD1 (6 bases). Germline V gene data show CDR1 as MNHEY and CDR2 as SMNVEV (reference sequence). The CDR3 covers 14 residues. V lost 2 bases, J lost 6 bases, and 12 bases lay in between. The CDR3 protein is CASSLGGPPDTQYF. The CDR3 DNA sequence: TGTGCCAGCAGTTTAGGGGGCCCTCCCGATACGCAGTATTTT.

CDR3 DNA sequence: TGTGCCAGCAGCATCTACGGGGGGGGGAGGGTCACTGAAGCTTTCTTT. Protein: CASSIYGGGRVTEAFF. This rearrangement joins TRBV5-6 to TRBJ1-1; TRBD1 might be the D (5 bases). V lost 4 bases and J 4 bases, leaving 20 bases between the germline ends. The CDR3 loop spans 16 amino acids. The germline gives CDR1 SGHDT, CDR2 YYEEEE.

This clonotype was counted only a few times. The chain carries TRBV20-1 and TRBJ1-5; no reliable D call. The CDR3 length is 13 residues. In germline, CDR1 is DFQATT, CDR2 SNEGSKA (reference sequence). Between the trimmed V and J ends, which lost 1 base and 4 bases, there was a span of 8 bases. The CDR3 nucleotides are TGCAGTGCTAGAGCAACAGAGAATCAGCCCCAGCATTTT. It yields the protein CSARATENQPQHF.

The chain joins TRBV9 to TRBJ2-5, with 7 bases matching TRBD1. The CDR3 spans 13 residues. V lost 6 bases and J lost 3; bases outside the gene matches: 5. Germline values: CDR1 SGDLS, CDR2 YYNGEE. CDR3 region: CASTGTAEETQYF. The DNA of the CDR3 is TGTGCCAGCACCGGGACAGCAGAAGAGACCCAGTACTTC.

At least ten counts were recorded for this clonotype. J is TRBJ2-6 and V is TRBV9; the D is unclear. The V gene's germline CDR1 is SGDLS and CDR2 YYNGEE. This CDR3 is 14 amino acids long. Trimming cost V 0 bases and J 4 bases, with 5 bases left between them. The CDR3 reads CASSVATGANVLTF. CDR3 sequence (DNA): TGTGCCAGCAGCGTAGCGACAGGGGCCAACGTCCTGACTTTC.

This clonotype came up a few times. CDR3 residues: CASSSLGVTRASSYNEQFF. CDR3 sequence (DNA): TGTGCCAGCAGCTCCCTTGGGGTGACACGCGCGAGCTCCTACAATGAGCAGTTCTTC. The rearrangement uses TRBV7-2 and TRBJ2-1; the D is unclear. CDR3 length equals 19 residues. Trimming removed 4 bases at V and 0 bases at J, with 22 bases between. The V gene's germline CDR1 is SGHTA and CDR2 FQGNSA. The entire variable domain, with the rest obtained from reference TRBV7-2 and TRBJ2-1, is as follows: GAGVSQSPSNKVTEKGKDVELRCDPISGHTALYWYRQSLGQGLEFLIYFQGNSAPDKSGLPSDRFSAERTGGSVSTLTIQRTQQEDSAVYLCASSSLGVTRASSYNEQFFGPGTRLTVL.

Only a few counts were recorded for this clonotype. This sequence joins TRBV24-1 and TRBJ2-5; no clear D. The germline CDR1 and CDR2 sequences are KGHDR and SFDVKD. This CDR3 is built from 12 residues. V was trimmed by 4 bases and J by 4 bases, leaving 6 bases between them. In DNA, the CDR3 is TGTGCCACCAGTGACTTTCGAGAGACCCAGTACTTC. Protein product: CATSDFRETQYF.

This chain uses TRBV20-1 with TRBJ2-5; D is possibly TRBD2 (5 bases). The DNA end lines up better with TRBJ2-7; the J call may be wrong. This CDR3 is built from 14 residues. Germline CDR1 DFQATT, CDR2 SNEGSKA (reference sequence). CDR3 region: CSASGGRVSYEQYF. The CDR3, as DNA: TGCAGTGCTAGTGGTGGGAGAGTCTCCTACGAGCAGTACTTC.

The chain employs TRBV19 and TRBJ2-7; TRBD1 or TRBD2 may be the D gene (6 bases each). Germline CDR1 LNHDA, CDR2 SQIVND (reference sequence). Deletions cut 9 bases from V and 0 bases from J, with 18 bases between. This CDR3 spans 15 amino acids. CDR3 region: CASSPGGHYSYEQYF. The CDR3 DNA reads as TGTGCCAGCTCCCCCGGGGGACATTACTCCTACGAGCAGTACTTC. The complete variable domain, with remaining parts taken from reference TRBV19 and TRBJ2-7, reads DGGITQSPKYLFRKEGQNVTLSCEQNLNHDAMYWYRQDPGQGLRLIYYSQIVNDFQKGDIAEGYSVSREKKESFPLTVTSAQKNPTAFYLCASSPGGHYSYEQYFGPGTRLTVT.

This clonotype has at least ten counts. The chain carries TRBV4-1 and TRBJ2-2; TRBD2 agrees at 11 bases. The germline V gene has CDR1 MGHRA and CDR2 YSYEKL. This CDR3 is built from 18 residues. V was clipped by 1 base and J by 1 base; unmatched bases: 5. The CDR3 nucleotides read TGCGCCAGCAGCCAAGCAAGACTAGCGGGGCAGAACACCGGGGAGCTGTTTTTT. It yields the protein CASSQARLAGQNTGELFF.

The chain recombines TRBV7-2 with TRBJ2-4; 7 nucleotides align to TRBD1. This CDR3 has 16 amino acids. The J segment lost 0 bases and the V segment lost 5 bases, leaving 7 bases of the junction unmatched. CDR1 is SGHTA and CDR2 is FQGNSA in the germline V gene. CDR3 bases: TGTGCCAGCAGCACGGGACAGCTACTAGCCAAAAACATTCAGTACTTC. This gives the protein CASSTGQLLAKNIQYF.

In this sample, this clonotype turned up a few times. V gene TRBV11-2 combines with J gene TRBJ1-5, with 8 positions matching TRBD1. V shed 1 base, J shed 5 bases, and the junction held 4 bases outside the gene matches. The germline V gene encodes CDR1 SGHAT and CDR2 FQNNGV. This CDR3 has 15 amino acids. The CDR3 is CASSLAGGSHQPQHF. As DNA, the CDR3 is TGTGCCAGCAGCTTAGCAGGGGGCTCACATCAGCCCCAGCATTTT.

The rearrangement uses TRBV25-1 and TRBJ2-7; D is unclear. The CDR3 is made up of 16 amino acids. Trimming pared 4 bases from V and 9 bases from J, leaving 25 bases between. The germline gives CDR1 MGHDK, CDR2 SYGVNS. The CDR3 loop is CASSGTRMRAGWGQYF. The CDR3 bases are TGTGCCAGCAGTGGAACACGGATGCGCGCCGGGTGGGGGCAGTACTTC.

In its sample, this clonotype was seen a few times. The gene calls are TRBV4-1 and TRBJ2-7; unclear D gene. The V end lost 0 bases, the J end lost 9 bases, and 21 bases lay between the germline ends. This CDR3 region has 16 residues. Germline CDR1 and CDR2: MGHRA and YSYEKL. CDR3 amino acids: CASSQDPSVQSLVQYF. The CDR3 DNA is TGCGCCAGCAGCCAAGATCCCTCGGTTCAATCCCTAGTGCAGTACTTC.

This clonotype was counted once. This is likely a read error, given that the CDR3 carries no conserved phenylalanine or tryptophan at its end. The chain combines TRBV29-1 with TRBJ2-7; D uncertain. CDR1 SQVTM and CDR2 ANQGSEA come from the germline V gene. CDR3 length equals 11 residues. V was shortened by 4 bases and J by 3 bases, with 7 bases between the two germline ends. The CDR3 sequence is CSVVLGYEQYL. The CDR3 DNA reads as TGCAGCGTTGTCCTGGGCTACGAGCAGTACCTC.

With regard to this clonotype: A much larger clone is a single base away; this may be a read error. The chain carries TRBV27 and TRBJ2-7; possibly TRBD2 for D (6 bases). The CDR3 is 12 amino acids. Per the germline V gene, CDR1 is MNHEY and CDR2 is SMNVEV (reference sequence). The V and J ends lost 2 bases and 5 bases respectively, with 7 bases between them. As DNA, the CDR3 is TGTGCCAGCAGTTTAGGAGGGAACGAGCAGTACTTC. Its protein product is CASSLGGNEQYF.